This T cell receptor (beta chain) was retrieved from a study of CD8 T cells in ankylosing spondylitis. This clonotype was observed many times. TCRdb re-analysed the 5' RACE reads in MiXCR, keeping a single row per CDR3 protein. The data hold more than 200,000 distinct CDR3 sequences, with 20% to 30% observed a single time. The receptor was isolated from a male donor with ankylosing spondylitis or in good health (not recorded which). Sequencing was carried out using blood, either unsorted or a sorted T cell fraction (not recorded which).

The CDR3, as DNA: TGTGCCAGCTCACCAGCCGGGACTAACTACGAGCAGTACTTC. Its translation: CASSPAGTNYEQYF. This chain links TRBV18 with TRBJ2-7, with 7 bases aligning to TRBD2. V dropped 2 bases and J dropped 3; count of bases not matched to a gene: 4. The germline V gene encodes CDR1 KGHSH and CDR2 LQKENI. This CDR3 contains 14 residues.